This T cell receptor beta chain appears in the sequencing data of a study of breast tumors, draining lymph nodes, adjacent tissues. With respect to this clonotype: The target antigen is unknown.

MiXCR, applied by TCRdb to the multiplex PCR reads, yields one record per CDR3 protein. The sample has about 66,000 distinct CDR3 sequences; roughly 40% are singletons. Study-wide points: Most tumor T cells seemingly derive from lymph node, then expand in tumor. Tumor and nontumor repertoires were significantly more similar in luminal-like than in basal-like breast cancer.

J was trimmed by 1 base and V by 6 bases; bases with no gene match: 10. Germline assignment: CDR1 MNHEY and CDR2 SVGEGT. The CDR3 contains 18 residues. The sequenced material came from breast tumor tissue. The sequence came from a female donor with breast cancer. Some clones in this sample may be carry-over from other donors' samples. V usage is TRBV6-2 or TRBV6-3 and J usage is TRBJ1-5, with 12 bases aligning to TRBD1. In nucleotides, the CDR3 is TGTGCCAGCAGGCACCGGGACAGGGGGCGGGGAAGCAATCAGCCCCAGCATTTT. Amino acids: CASRHRDRGRGSNQPQHF.